The 25 T cell receptor beta chains below come from one sample, sequenced in a study of blood T cell repertoires in COVID-19 (dated by TCRdb to about 2020). The library was obtained by the immunoSEQ multiplex PCR assay. In TCRdb, the immuneACCESS table is reduced to in-frame sequences with V and J assigned. These tables do not hold every clone; where another copy was compared, an unresolved V gene accounts for under half, and the others remain unexplained. This sample lists approximately 150,000 clones; about 85% were detected once. The ten largest make up about 5.3% of the sample. Sequencing input: PBMCs or T cells enriched from blood (not recorded which). These receptors came from a woman between 40 and 55 years old with acute COVID-19.

The J gene is TRBJ2-5, the V gene TRBV6-2 or TRBV6-3, with D possibly matching TRBD2 (6 bases). The germline V gene has CDR1 MNHEY and CDR2 SVGEGT. Trimming pared 0 bases from V and 5 bases from J, leaving 13 bases between. The CDR3 is 15 residues long. The CDR3 DNA sequence: TGTGCCAGCAGTTACTCTCAGGGAGGTCGGGAGACCCAGTACTTC. Its translation: CASSYSQGGRETQYF.

This clone showed up just a few times. The chain links TRBV12-3 or TRBV12-4 to TRBJ1-3; the D is unclear. Trimming took 6 bases from V and 1 from J, leaving 7 bases between them. The CDR3 loop spans 13 amino acids. For the CDR3, the DNA is TGTGCCAGCAGGGCAGGATCTGGAAACACCATATATTTT. This sequence encodes CASRAGSGNTIYF.

The rearrangement links TRBV2 to TRBJ1-5; no reliable D call. This CDR3 is 13 amino acids long. Looked up from germline, CDR1 is SNHLY and CDR2 is FYNNEI. Trimming left V 6 bases short and J 0 bases short, with 6 bases between. CDR3 amino acids: CASSGDSNQPQHF. The DNA of the CDR3 is TGTGCCAGCAGCGGGGATAGCAATCAGCCCCAGCATTTT.

This CDR3 is CATSRERDRANYGYTF. For the CDR3, the DNA is TGTGCCACCAGCAGAGAAAGGGACAGGGCTAACTATGGCTACACCTTC. The chain couples TRBV15 to TRBJ1-2, with TRBD1 identical over 9 bases. With V trimmed by 0 bases and J by 0 bases, 2 bases remained unmatched. There are 16 residues in the CDR3. Germline CDR1 and CDR2: LNHNV and YYDKDF (reference sequence).

The rearrangement joins TRBV9 to TRBJ2-3; 8 bases match TRBD1. CDR3 length equals 14 residues. The ends lost 4 bases at V and 2 bases at J; junction bases unmatched: 3. Germline V gives CDR1 SGDLS, CDR2 YYNGEE. The CDR3 nucleotides read TGTGCCAGCAGCCCGGGACAGGCCACAGATACGCAGTATTTT. This codes for CASSPGQATDTQYF.

This rearrangement joins TRBV7-9 to TRBJ2-1; D might be TRBD2 (5 bases). Trimming cost V 1 base and J 1 base, with 17 bases left between them. This CDR3 has 18 amino acids. Per the germline V gene, CDR1 is SEHNR and CDR2 is FQNEAQ (reference sequence). The CDR3 loop reads CASSLGFSDQRSYNEQFF. For the CDR3, the DNA is TGTGCCAGCAGCTTAGGTTTCTCGGATCAGCGGTCCTACAATGAGCAGTTCTTC.

J is TRBJ2-1 and V is TRBV6-5; D gene uncertain. V shed 7 bases and J shed 0 bases, with 7 bases lying between them. Germline CDR1 and CDR2: MNHEY and SVGAGI. The CDR3 extends over 13 amino acids. The CDR3 loop is CASKHPSYNEQFF. The DNA for the CDR3 is TGTGCCAGCAAGCACCCCTCCTACAATGAGCAGTTCTTC.

V is TRBV9 and J is TRBJ1-2, with 10 bases aligning to TRBD1. Germline values: CDR1 SGDLS, CDR2 YYNGEE. Germline trimming cut 2 bases from V and 5 bases from J; bases unmatched to any gene: 6. The length of the CDR3 is 15 residues. The CDR3: CASSVDRGLGYGYTF. CDR3 nucleotides: TGTGCCAGCAGCGTCGACAGGGGGCTGGGGTATGGCTACACCTTC. The entire variable domain, with the rest obtained from reference TRBV9 and TRBJ1-2, is as follows: DSGVTQTPKHLITATGQRVTLRCSPRSGDLSVYWYQQSLDQGLQFLIQYYNGEERAKGNILERFSAQQFPDLHSELNLSSLELGDSALYFCASSVDRGLGYGYTFGSGTRLTVV.

The rearrangement joins TRBV6-5 to TRBJ2-1; the match to TRBD2 covers 13 bases. The CDR3 runs to 15 residues. The germline V gene has CDR1 MNHEY and CDR2 SVGAGI. The J segment lost 6 bases and the V segment lost 7 bases, leaving 6 bases of the junction unmatched. CDR3 protein: CASTTGTSGINEQFF. CDR3 coding DNA: TGTGCCAGCACCACCGGGACTAGCGGGATCAATGAGCAGTTCTTC.

This clone came up many times. The rearrangement links TRBV19 to TRBJ1-2, with D possibly TRBD1 on 5 matching bases. CDR3 length: 17 residues. In germline, CDR1 is LNHDA, CDR2 SQIVND (reference sequence). V lost 3 bases, J lost 0 bases, and 17 bases lay in between. The CDR3 DNA reads TGTGCCAGTAGTATGAACCTGCGGACACCTTCTAACTATGGCTACACCTTC. This sequence encodes CASSMNLRTPSNYGYTF. Full variable domain (rest looked up from reference TRBV19 and TRBJ1-2): DGGITQSPKYLFRKEGQNVTLSCEQNLNHDAMYWYRQDPGQGLRLIYYSQIVNDFQKGDIAEGYSVSREKKESFPLTVTSAQKNPTAFYLCASSMNLRTPSNYGYTFGSGTRLTVV.

This sequence joins TRBV18 and TRBJ2-1, with D tentatively TRBD2 (6 bases). The CDR3 runs to 15 residues. Germline V gene data show CDR1 as KGHSH and CDR2 as LQKENI. The V gene lost 2 bases and the J gene lost 7 bases, with 15 bases spanning the gap. In DNA form, the CDR3 reads TGTGCCAGCTCACCAATCGGGCTCGCGGGGAATGAGCAGTTCTTC. It yields the protein CASSPIGLAGNEQFF.

The V gene is TRBV2, the J gene TRBJ1-1, with 7 bases fitting TRBD1. Germline CDR1 and CDR2: SNHLY and FYNNEI. This CDR3 contains 14 residues. Losses at the gene ends were 7 bases for V and 3 bases for J; bases not matched to a gene: 8. Here the CDR3 reads CASTTRGSHTEAFF. DNA of the CDR3: TGTGCCAGCACAACCAGGGGGTCTCACACTGAAGCTTTCTTT.

The rearrangement joins TRBV28 to TRBJ2-3; possibly TRBD1 for D (5 bases). The CDR3 loop spans 15 amino acids. Trimming stripped 3 bases from V and 4 bases from J, with 14 bases between. CDR1 and CDR2 from the germline V gene are MDHEN and SYDVKM. CDR3 sequence reads: CASSLQGEEADTQYF. For the CDR3, the DNA is TGTGCCAGCAGTTTGCAGGGCGAAGAGGCAGATACGCAGTATTTT.

This chain links TRBV6-5 with TRBJ2-1; the D is unclear. Germline-derived CDR1 and CDR2 are MNHEY and SVGAGI. This CDR3 contains 13 residues. V dropped 6 bases and J dropped 12 bases, with 18 bases sitting between them. Written as DNA, the CDR3 is TGTGCCAGCAGGCCCAGCGTGGTTCTCGGGCAGTTCTTC. It codes for CASRPSVVLGQFF.

The chain is built from TRBV12-5 and TRBJ2-7, with D perhaps matching TRBD2 (5 bases). The CDR3 consists of 15 residues. CDR1 and CDR2 (germline): LGHNT, FRNRAP. V was cut by 1 base and J by 0 bases, with 10 bases left in between. In nucleotides, the CDR3 is TGTGCTAGTGGTTTGGGGACTCCGAGCTCCTACGAGCAGTACTTC. Residues: CASGLGTPSSYEQYF.

This sequence joins TRBV6-6 and TRBJ1-1; D possibly corresponds to TRBD1 (6 bases). Trimming removed 0 bases from V and 6 bases from J, with 14 bases in between. The CDR3 has 15 residues. The germline V gene encodes CDR1 MNHNY and CDR2 SVGAGI (reference sequence). CDR3 bases: TGTGCCAGCAGTTACTCTCGTAGGGACACTCCTGAAGCTTTCTTT. It codes for CASSYSRRDTPEAFF.

This clone has a single count. The V call is TRBV6-2 or TRBV6-3, the J call TRBJ2-4; TRBD2 might be the D (7 bases). The CDR3 runs 14 residues. Germline CDR1 MNHEY, CDR2 SVGEGT. Between the trimmed V and J ends, which lost 5 bases and 9 bases, there was a span of 17 bases. This CDR3 reads CASSPQTRGAIQYF. For the CDR3, the DNA is TGTGCCAGCAGTCCGCAGACTCGGGGGGCCATTCAGTACTTC.

This clone was counted only a few times. The rearrangement uses TRBV5-1 and TRBJ2-2; D gene uncertain. CDR1 is SGHRS, CDR2 YFSETQ, per germline. The CDR3 runs 17 residues. Trimming left V 0 bases short and J 3 bases short, with 15 bases between. Written as DNA, the CDR3 is TGCGCCAGCAGCTTGGTTGTCCCCCCCCTTGACACCGGGGAGCTGTTTTTT. The encoded protein is CASSLVVPPLDTGELFF.

This chain connects TRBV25-1 to TRBJ2-2; TRBD2 agrees at 10 bases. This CDR3 is 16 amino acids long. The V segment lost 4 bases and the J segment 6 bases; nucleotides outside the gene matches: 8. Germline V CDR1 and CDR2: MGHDK, SYGVNS. CDR3 loop: CASSGTAGGGPGELFF. For the CDR3, the DNA is TGTGCCAGCAGTGGAACAGCGGGAGGGGGTCCCGGGGAGCTGTTTTTT. Full variable domain (outside the CDR3, taken from reference TRBV25-1 and TRBJ2-2): EADIYQTPRYLVIGTGKKITLECSQTMGHDKMYWYQQDPGMELHLIHYSYGVNSTEKGDLSSESTVSRIRTEHFPLTLESARPSHTSQYLCASSGTAGGGPGELFFGEGSRLTVL.

The V gene is TRBV7-8, the J gene TRBJ1-1, with TRBD1 identical over 10 bases. Germline V gene lookup returns CDR1 SGHVS and CDR2 FQNEAQ. The CDR3 extends over 14 amino acids. V shed 0 bases, J shed 6 bases, and the junction held 1 base outside the gene matches. CDR3 nucleotides: TGTGCCAGCAGCTTAGCGGGGACAGGGGCTGAAGCTTTCTTT. The encoded protein is CASSLAGTGAEAFF.

V gene TRBV6-5 combines with J gene TRBJ2-4; D gene unclear. Germline CDR1 reads MNHEY; CDR2 reads SVGAGI. This CDR3 contains 14 residues. V was clipped by 5 bases and J by 0 bases, with 8 bases between them. In DNA form, the CDR3 reads TGTGCCAGCAGTAATATTCTAGCCAAAAACATTCAGTACTTC. Amino acid sequence: CASSNILAKNIQYF.

The V and J genes are TRBV12-3 or TRBV12-4 and TRBJ1-6; D unclear. CDR3 length: 13 amino acids. Trimming took off 7 bases at V and 7 bases at J, with 11 bases between the two ends. The CDR3 nucleotides are TGTGCCAGCAAAATCCCGGGGAATTCACCCCTCCACTTT. Its translation: CASKIPGNSPLHF.

This chain joins TRBV5-4 and TRBJ1-1; weak D call: TRBD1 (5 bases). The V and J ends lost 4 bases and 0 bases respectively, with 13 bases between them. CDR3 length: 15 residues. Germline V gene sequence: CDR1 SGHNT, CDR2 YYREEE (reference sequence). CDR3 in amino acids: CASSPGHSLNTEAFF. The DNA for the CDR3 is TGTGCCAGCAGCCCTGGACACTCGTTGAACACTGAAGCTTTCTTT.

V and J are TRBV7-9 and TRBJ1-5; 9 bases line up with TRBD1. The length of the CDR3 is 15 residues. The germline V gene has CDR1 SEHNR and CDR2 FQNEAQ (reference sequence). The V and J ends lost 1 base and 11 bases, in that order; junction bases with no gene match: 9. CDR3 sequence reads: CASSLGGQGLSAQHF. The CDR3 bases are TGTGCCAGCAGCTTAGGGGGACAGGGTCTATCAGCCCAGCATTTT.

CDR3 nucleotide sequence: TGTGCCAGCAGCCCCCGGCCGGGACTAGCACCCTACGAGCAGTACTTC. The encoded protein is CASSPRPGLAPYEQYF. The chain uses TRBV5-4 and TRBJ2-7; 9 bases align to TRBD2. From germline, CDR1 is SGHNT and CDR2 YYREEE (reference sequence). This CDR3 has 16 residues. Trimming cost V 4 bases and J 2 bases; bases outside gene matches: 10.